The 15 T cell receptor beta chains reported below all come from one sample, sequenced in a study of Ad26.COV2.S vaccination and SARS-CoV-2 variants. This table comes from immunoSEQ multiplex PCR, and its TCRdb copy is limited to in-frame clones, with some not included. The sample carries fewer than 150,000 clones, roughly 89% recorded once. The sequencing used peripheral blood, collected after recovery from COVID-19. These receptors came from a human donor who had recovered from COVID-19.

The chain has TRBV3-1 (or the pseudogene TRBV3-2) and TRBJ2-1; unclear D gene. This CDR3 comprises 16 residues. Germline V lookup: CDR1 LGHDT, CDR2 YNNKEL (reference sequence). Trimming left V 0 bases short and J 9 bases short, with 18 bases between. Here the CDR3 reads CASSQDLSTDRTEQFF. The DNA of the CDR3 is TGTGCCAGCAGCCAAGATCTTAGTACAGATAGAACTGAGCAGTTCTTC.

V is TRBV4-3 and J is TRBJ2-5; 14 bases line up with TRBD2. The CDR3 is 16 residues long. The V gene's germline CDR1 is LGHNA and CDR2 YSLEER. The trim removed 4 bases at V and 2 bases at J, leaving 3 bases unmatched. The CDR3 DNA sequence: TGCGCCAGCAGCCGCGGGACTAGCGGGGGTCAAGAGACCCAGTACTTC. Encoded protein: CASSRGTSGGQETQYF.

This chain joins TRBV18 and TRBJ2-1; no definite D call. The CDR3 contains 15 residues. CDR1 KGHSH and CDR2 LQKENI come from the germline V gene. With 3 bases removed from V and 6 bases from J, the gap between germline ends came to 15 bases. The CDR3 nucleotides are TGTGCCAGCTCACCGAACAACCTTGGGTTCAATGAGCAGTTCTTC. This gives the protein CASSPNNLGFNEQFF. The entire variable domain, with the rest obtained from reference TRBV18 and TRBJ2-1, is as follows: NAGVMQNPRHLVRRRGQEARLRCSPMKGHSHVYWYRQLPEEGLKFMVYLQKENIIDESGMPKERFSAEFPKEGPSILRIQQVVRGDSAAYFCASSPNNLGFNEQFFGPGTRLTVL.

The J gene is TRBJ2-1, the V gene TRBV2; 10 positions agree with TRBD2. Trimming took 0 bases from V and 7 from J; bases not matched to a gene: 9. Germline V gene data show CDR1 as SNHLY and CDR2 as FYNNEI. The CDR3 totals 17 residues. CDR3 loop: CASSEALWLAGENEQFF. The CDR3 DNA reads TGTGCCAGCAGTGAAGCGCTTTGGCTAGCGGGGGAAAATGAGCAGTTCTTC. Full variable domain (outside the CDR3, taken from reference TRBV2 and TRBJ2-1): EPEVTQTPSHQVTQMGQEVILRCVPISNHLYFYWYRQILGQKVEFLVSFYNNEISEKSEIFDDQFSVERPDGSNFTLKIRSTKLEDSAMYFCASSEALWLAGENEQFFGPGTRLTVL.

V usage is TRBV10-1 and J usage is TRBJ1-6; no clear D gene. This CDR3 contains 13 residues. The ends were cut back, 3 bases at V and 7 bases at J, with 7 bases in the middle. CDR1 is WNHNN and CDR2 is SYGVQD in the germline V gene (reference sequence). In nucleotides, the CDR3 is TGCGCCAGCAGTGACCTCGGGAATTCACCCCTCCACTTT. Translation gives CASSDLGNSPLHF.

The chain is built from TRBV27 and TRBJ2-1; weak D call: TRBD2 (6 bases). V was trimmed by 7 bases and J by 8 bases, leaving 21 bases between them. Germline lookup yields CDR1 MNHEY and CDR2 SMNVEV (reference sequence). This CDR3 has 15 residues. The CDR3 sequence: CASISTPSGVHEQFF. DNA of the CDR3: TGTGCCAGCATTAGTACGCCGTCGGGGGTCCATGAGCAGTTCTTC.

This CDR3 is CASSSSGRGETQYF. CDR3 nucleotide sequence: TGTGCCAGCAGTTCCTCGGGGAGGGGAGAGACCCAGTACTTC. The rearrangement uses TRBV6-5 and TRBJ2-5; 7 bases match TRBD2. Germline V gene data show CDR1 as MNHEY and CDR2 as SVGAGI. V lost 4 bases to trimming and J lost 4 bases; unmatched junction nucleotides: 6. This CDR3 region has 14 residues.

The rearrangement uses TRBV7-2 and TRBJ2-1; the D gene is possibly TRBD1 (5 bases). Germline V gene sequence: CDR1 SGHTA, CDR2 FQGNSA. V was trimmed by 3 bases and J by 7 bases, leaving 19 bases between them. The CDR3 consists of 16 residues. Written as DNA, the CDR3 is TGTGCCAGCAGCTTTTGGGTCAGGGTAATTGAGAATGAGCAGTTCTTC. Its translation is CASSFWVRVIENEQFF.

This chain joins TRBV19 and TRBJ2-3; TRBD1 agrees at 12 bases. This CDR3 is built from 16 residues. The V segment lost 7 bases and the J segment 7 bases; nucleotides outside the gene matches: 12. Germline V lookup: CDR1 LNHDA, CDR2 SQIVND (reference sequence). The CDR3: CASTALRDRGPNTQYF. The DNA of the CDR3 is TGTGCCAGTACAGCCCTCCGGGACAGGGGGCCGAATACGCAGTATTTT.

The V and J genes are TRBV24-1 and TRBJ2-5; TRBD2 is a possible D gene (6 bases). Germline values: CDR1 KGHDR, CDR2 SFDVKD. The CDR3 is made up of 18 amino acids. Trimming removed 4 bases at V and 4 bases at J, with 24 bases between. The CDR3 loop reads CATSDPPVLGGIGETQYF. As DNA, the CDR3 is TGTGCCACCAGTGACCCTCCCGTTCTTGGCGGGATCGGAGAGACCCAGTACTTC.

The gene calls are TRBV11-2 and TRBJ1-1; D is undetermined. The CDR3 is 13 residues long. V lost 0 bases and J lost 6, with 8 bases in between. In germline, CDR1 is SGHAT, CDR2 FQNNGV. CDR3 residues: CASSLDWSAEAFF. DNA of the CDR3: TGTGCCAGCAGCTTAGACTGGTCCGCTGAAGCTTTCTTT.

The chain employs TRBV6-5 and TRBJ2-7; unclear D gene. Germline V gene sequence: CDR1 MNHEY, CDR2 SVGAGI. The CDR3 has 15 residues. Trimming removed 0 bases from V and 2 bases from J, with 11 bases in between. The DNA of the CDR3 is TGTGCCAGCAGTTACTCGGCCCAGACCGCCTACGAGCAGTACTTC. It encodes CASSYSAQTAYEQYF.

This clone was observed once. The chain carries TRBV19 and TRBJ2-1; 7 bases match TRBD2. After removal of 5 bases from V and 0 bases from J, the junction contained 1 base not matched to a gene. Germline CDR1 and CDR2: LNHDA and SQIVND (reference sequence). The CDR3 runs to 14 residues. CDR3 nucleotides: TGTGCCAGTAGTTGGGACTACTCCTACAATGAGCAGTTCTTC. Its protein is CASSWDYSYNEQFF. Drawing the rest from reference TRBV19 and TRBJ2-1, the complete variable domain is DGGITQSPKYLFRKEGQNVTLSCEQNLNHDAMYWYRQDPGQGLRLIYYSQIVNDFQKGDIAEGYSVSREKKESFPLTVTSAQKNPTAFYLCASSWDYSYNEQFFGPGTRLTVL.

The genes are TRBV7-2 and TRBJ1-2; 12 nucleotides line up with TRBD1. V lost 1 base, J lost 7 bases, and 4 bases stayed unmatched. The CDR3 has 15 residues. Germline V gene sequence: CDR1 SGHTA, CDR2 FQGNSA. The CDR3 DNA sequence: TGTGCCAGCAGCTTAGAAGGGACAGGGGGCGGTGGCTACACCTTC. This codes for CASSLEGTGGGGYTF.

V gene TRBV6-5 combines with J gene TRBJ1-5; 7 bases agree with TRBD1. This CDR3 has 14 amino acids. Germline V gene sequence: CDR1 MNHEY, CDR2 SVGAGI. J lost 4 bases, V lost 5 bases, and 5 bases had no gene match. CDR3 sequence: CASSLGTENQPQHF. In DNA form, the CDR3 reads TGTGCCAGCAGTCTTGGGACAGAAAATCAGCCCCAGCATTTT.